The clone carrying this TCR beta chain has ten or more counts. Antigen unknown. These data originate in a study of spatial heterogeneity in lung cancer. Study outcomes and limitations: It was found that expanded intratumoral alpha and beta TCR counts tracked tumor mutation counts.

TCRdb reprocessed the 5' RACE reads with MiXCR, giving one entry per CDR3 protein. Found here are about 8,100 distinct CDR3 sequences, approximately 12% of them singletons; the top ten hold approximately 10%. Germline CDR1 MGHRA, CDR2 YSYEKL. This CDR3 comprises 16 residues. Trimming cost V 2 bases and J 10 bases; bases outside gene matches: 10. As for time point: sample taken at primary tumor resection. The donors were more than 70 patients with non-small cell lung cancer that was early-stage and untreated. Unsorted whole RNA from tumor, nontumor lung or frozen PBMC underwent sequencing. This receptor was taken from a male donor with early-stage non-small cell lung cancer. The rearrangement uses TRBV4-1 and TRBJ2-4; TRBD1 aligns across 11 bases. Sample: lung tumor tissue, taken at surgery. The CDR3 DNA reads TGCGCCAGCAGCCAAATAGGTGGACAGGGGGCCTCTATTCAGTACTTC. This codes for CASSQIGGQGASIQYF.